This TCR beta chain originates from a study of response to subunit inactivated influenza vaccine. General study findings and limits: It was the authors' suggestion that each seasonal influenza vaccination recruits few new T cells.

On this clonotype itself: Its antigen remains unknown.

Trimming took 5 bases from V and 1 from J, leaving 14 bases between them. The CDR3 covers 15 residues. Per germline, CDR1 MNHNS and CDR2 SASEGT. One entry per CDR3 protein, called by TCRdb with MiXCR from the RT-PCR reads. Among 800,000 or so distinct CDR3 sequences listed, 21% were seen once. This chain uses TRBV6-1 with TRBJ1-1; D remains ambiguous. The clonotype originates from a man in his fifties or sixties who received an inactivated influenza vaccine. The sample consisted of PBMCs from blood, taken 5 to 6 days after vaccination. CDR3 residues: CASSRNAGANTEAFF. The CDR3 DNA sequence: TGTGCCAGCAGTCGGAACGCGGGTGCGAACACTGAAGCTTTCTTT.